This is a list of T cell receptor beta chains from one sample in a study of regulatory T cells in long-lasting Graves disease. MiXCR was run by TCRdb on the multiplex PCR reads, yielding one entry per CDR3 protein. The data show 300,000 to 500,000 distinct CDR3 sequences, roughly 20% seen once. This sample comprised peripheral blood mononuclear cells (PBMCs), obtained when the disease was refractory, from a patient treated with antithyroid drugs. All receptors come from a female donor with Graves disease. Both conserved end residues are part of each CDR3. Fields, in order: V gene, D gene, clone size, J gene, CDR3 length, CDR3 protein, CDR3 DNA. The D gene is left open where the match is weak. Part of the rows lack a size; the others show once, few, many or a class for expanded clones.

TRBV9	NA	NA	TRBJ1-5	15	CASSVSGSSNQPQHF	TGTGCCAGCAGCGTGAGTGGAAGCAGCAATCAGCCCCAGCATTTT
TRBV12-3/TRBV12-4	NA	NA	TRBJ2-7	14	CASSLGFSSYEQYF	TGTGCCAGCAGTTTAGGGTTTAGCTCCTACGAGCAGTACTTC
TRBV15	TRBD1	many	TRBJ1-4	13	CATLGTGYEKLFF	TGTGCCACCTTAGGGACAGGGTATGAAAAACTGTTTTTT
TRBV12-3/TRBV12-4	NA	NA	TRBJ2-1	15	CASSPEFIGNNEQFF	TGTGCCAGCAGTCCAGAGTTTATCGGGAACAATGAGCAGTTCTTC
TRBV6-5	TRBD1	few	TRBJ2-2	17	CASSYPTGTDTTGELFF	TGTGCCAGCAGTTACCCGACGGGGACAGATACCACCGGGGAGCTGTTTTTT
TRBV27	NA	few	TRBJ2-1	11	CASRRQNEQFF	TGTGCCAGCAGGCGACAGAATGAGCAGTTCTTC
TRBV18	NA	NA	TRBJ1-1	14	CASSLGNMNTEAFF	TGTGCCAGCTCCCTGGGCAACATGAACACTGAAGCTTTCTTT
TRBV6-1	NA	many	TRBJ2-2	15	CASSGTPRGVGELFF	TGTGCCAGCAGCGGGACTCCCAGGGGAGTCGGGGAGCTGTTTTTT
TRBV6-5	NA	few	TRBJ2-2	13	CASSYLSAGELFF	TGTGCCAGCAGTTACCTGAGTGCCGGGGAGCTGTTTTTT
TRBV7-2	TRBD2	NA	TRBJ2-7	17	CASSPLLAGDLSYEQYF	TGTGCCAGCTCCCCACTACTAGCGGGAGACCTTTCATACGAGCAGTACTTC
TRBV6-2/TRBV6-3	TRBD2	NA	TRBJ2-1	15	CASSLLAGVGNEQFF	TGTGCCAGCAGTTTACTAGCGGGAGTCGGCAATGAGCAGTTCTTC
TRBV7-2	TRBD1	NA	TRBJ1-2	15	CASSQGQGRVGGYTF	TGTGCCAGCAGCCAAGGACAGGGGCGCGTAGGTGGCTACACCTTC
TRBV7-2	NA	many	TRBJ2-7	14	CASRPGHTSYEQYF	TGTGCCAGCAGACCCGGACACACCTCCTACGAGCAGTACTTC
TRBV4-3	NA	many	TRBJ2-7	15	CASSQTGGGAGEQYF	TGCGCCAGCAGCCAAACGGGCGGCGGTGCGGGGGAGCAGTACTTC
TRBV7-9	NA	many	TRBJ1-1	15	CASSLDTGKNTEAFF	TGTGCCAGCAGCTTAGATACAGGGAAGAACACTGAAGCTTTCTTT
TRBV7-9	TRBD2	many	TRBJ2-7	15	CASSRGASGSYEQYF	TGTGCCAGCAGCCGAGGAGCTAGCGGCTCCTACGAGCAGTACTTC
TRBV20-1	NA	NA	TRBJ2-5	14	CSANLDPSERTQYF	TGCAGTGCTAACCTCGACCCATCCGAGAGAACCCAGTACTTC
TRBV12-3/TRBV12-4	NA	many	TRBJ2-7	14	CASTSQDSSSEQYF	TGTGCCAGCACGAGCCAGGACAGTTCATCCGAGCAGTACTTC
TRBV11-1	NA	NA	TRBJ2-5	16	CASSLAVGQNIETQYF	TGTGCCAGCAGCTTAGCGGTCGGGCAGAATATTGAGACCCAGTACTTC
TRBV10-3	NA	many	TRBJ1-4	14	CAISDLGMNEKLFF	TGTGCCATCAGTGACTTGGGGATGAATGAAAAACTGTTTTTT
TRBV27	NA	many	TRBJ2-5	15	CASGAVPGIRETQYF	TGTGCCAGCGGTGCTGTCCCAGGGATACGAGAGACCCAGTACTTC
TRBV29-1	TRBD2	NA	TRBJ2-7	13	CSVGEGPLYEQYF	TGCAGCGTTGGGGAGGGCCCACTCTACGAGCAGTACTTC
TRBV20-1	NA	few	TRBJ2-2	13	CSARTVNTGELFF	TGCAGTGCTAGGACGGTGAACACCGGGGAGCTGTTTTTT
TRBV20-1	TRBD2	few	TRBJ2-5	17	CSARVAGGLSYQETQYF	TGCAGTGCTAGAGTAGCGGGAGGACTTTCGTACCAAGAGACCCAGTACTTC
TRBV4-2	TRBD1	NA	TRBJ2-7	15	CASSQEGRGTYEQYF	TGTGCCAGCAGCCAAGAGGGCAGGGGGACCTACGAGCAGTACTTC
TRBV7-9	NA	many	TRBJ1-6	13	CASSTGPNSPLHF	TGTGCCAGCAGCACGGGTCCAAATTCACCCCTCCACTTT
TRBV12-3/TRBV12-4	NA	many	TRBJ1-5	14	CASSGDGGGQPQHF	TGTGCCAGCAGTGGCGACGGGGGAGGGCAGCCCCAGCATTTT
TRBV28	NA	NA	TRBJ2-7	16	CASSLPRPAPYSEQYF	TGTGCCAGCAGCTTACCCCGTCCCGCTCCTTATTCAGAGCAGTACTTC
TRBV10-3	TRBD1	NA	TRBJ1-3	15	CAIAATGGAGNTIYF	TGTGCCATAGCAGCCACAGGGGGCGCGGGAAACACCATATATTTT
TRBV11-1	NA	many	TRBJ2-7	15	CASSSVWGVKNEQYF	TGTGCCAGCAGCTCCGTTTGGGGGGTGAAAAACGAGCAGTACTTC
TRBV10-2	TRBD1	many	TRBJ1-5	15	CASRYNRGSNQPQHF	TGCGCCAGCAGGTACAACAGGGGGAGCAATCAGCCCCAGCATTTT
TRBV10-2	NA	NA	TRBJ2-7	13	CASSESGTYEQYF	TGCGCCAGCAGTGAGTCGGGCACCTACGAGCAGTACTTC
TRBV12-3/TRBV12-4	TRBD1	few	TRBJ2-7	14	CASSLEGGHYEQYF	TGTGCCAGCAGTTTAGAAGGGGGCCACTACGAGCAGTACTTC
TRBV7-2	NA	NA	TRBJ2-7	15	CASSLEGELIYEQYF	TGTGCCAGCAGCTTAGAGGGGGAGCTAATATACGAGCAGTACTTC
TRBV30	NA	few	TRBJ1-1	13	CAWTRQVNTEAFF	TGTGCCTGGACTCGACAGGTGAACACTGAAGCTTTCTTT
TRBV28	TRBD2	many	TRBJ2-7	16	CASSPRTSGRPYEQYF	TGTGCCAGCAGTCCGAGGACTAGCGGGAGGCCCTACGAGCAGTACTTC
TRBV6-1	TRBD1	NA	TRBJ2-2	15	CACRVGDREVGELFF	TGTGCCTGCCGCGTAGGGGACAGGGAGGTCGGGGAGCTGTTTTTT
TRBV7-9	TRBD2	NA	TRBJ2-1	18	CASSPLPLAGGPGNEQFF	TGTGCCAGCAGCCCCCTTCCCCTAGCGGGAGGGCCAGGGAATGAGCAGTTCTTC
TRBV6-1	NA	NA	TRBJ1-2	12	CASSPGPDGYTF	TGTGCCAGCAGTCCCGGACCCGATGGCTACACCTTC
TRBV6-5	NA	many	TRBJ1-1	16	CASSYSPGDKNTEAFF	TGTGCCAGCAGTTACTCCCCAGGGGATAAGAACACTGAAGCTTTCTTT
TRBV14	TRBD2	NA	TRBJ2-7	14	CASSRGLADYEQYF	TGTGCCAGCAGCCGAGGACTAGCGGACTACGAGCAGTACTTC
TRBV20-1	NA	NA	TRBJ1-6	13	CSPDSDYNSPLHF	TGCAGTCCCGACTCGGACTATAATTCACCCCTCCACTTT
TRBV12-3/TRBV12-4	NA	few	TRBJ2-7	15	CASSWAGTYKYGQYF	TGTGCCAGCAGTTGGGCCGGGACTTACAAGTACGGGCAGTACTTC
TRBV6-5	NA	many	TRBJ2-2	16	CASSYRGGTNTGELFF	TGTGCCAGCAGTTACCGGGGCGGAACGAACACCGGGGAGCTGTTTTTT